The rows below give T cell receptor beta chains drawn from one sample of a study of blood T cell repertoires in COVID-19. Sequencing used immunoSEQ multiplex PCR; TCRdb keeps in-frame clones, though not all of them. The table has 80,000 to 95,000 clones, 87% seen once; the top ten hold under 3%. The material sequenced was peripheral blood. Source of these receptors: a woman between 50 and 59 years old with active or convalescent COVID-19. Both conserved end residues are part of each CDR3. A D gene is named only where the DNA matches it firmly. Part of the rows lack a size; the others show once, few, many or a class for expanded clones.

>TRBJ2-2|TRBV6-5|few|-|15
CASSRPGQNTGELFF
TGTGCCAGCAGTCGACCGGGACAGAACACCGGGGAGCTGTTTTTT
>TRBJ2-7|TRBV6-5|-|-|15
CASSSVGQFPYEQYF
TGTGCCAGCAGTTCCGTAGGACAGTTTCCCTACGAGCAGTACTTC
>TRBJ2-5|TRBV2|-|-|18
CASKPLARIHSGEETQYF
TGTGCCAGCAAACCACTAGCCCGGATTCATTCGGGAGAGGAGACCCAGTACTTC
>TRBJ2-6|TRBV6-5|-|-|15
CASNLQASGANVLTF
TGTGCCAGCAACCTTCAGGCCTCTGGGGCCAACGTCCTGACTTTC
>TRBJ1-5|TRBV27|-|-|13
CASSSNREQPQHF
TGTGCCAGCAGTTCAAACAGGGAGCAGCCCCAGCATTTT
>TRBJ1-1|TRBV7-3|-|-|15
CASSLIGGGLSEAFF
TGTGCCAGCAGCTTAATCGGGGGTGGTTTGTCTGAAGCTTTCTTT
>TRBJ2-5|TRBV5-4|-|-|12
CASSYGQETQYF
TGTGCCAGCAGCTACGGCCAAGAGACCCAGTACTTC
>TRBJ2-1|TRBV24-1|-|TRBD2|18
CATSDSREVQVSYNEQFF
TGTGCCACCAGTGATTCCCGGGAGGTCCAAGTCTCCTACAATGAGCAGTTCTTC
>TRBJ1-6|TRBV5-1|-|TRBD1|16
CASSSGTGANNSPLHF
TGCGCCAGCAGCTCGGGGACAGGGGCCAATAATTCACCCCTCCACTTT
>TRBJ2-2|TRBV5-4|-|-|12
CASSLAAGELFF
TGTGCCAGCAGCTTGGCCGCCGGGGAGCTGTTTTTT
>TRBJ2-3|TRBV7-6|-|-|19
CASSLARDRIIPSTDTQYF
TGTGCCAGCAGCTTAGCGCGGGACAGAATAATCCCTAGCACAGATACGCAGTATTTT
>TRBJ1-1|TRBV20-1|once|-|14
CSASWTVGNTEAFF
TGCAGTGCTAGTTGGACAGTTGGGAACACTGAAGCTTTCTTT
>TRBJ2-2|TRBV19|once|-|12
CASVRVTGELFF
TGTGCCAGTGTCAGGGTCACCGGGGAGCTGTTTTTT
>TRBJ2-3|TRBV6-2/TRBV6-3|-|-|13
CASSLLRGDTQYF
TGTGCCAGCAGTCTATTAAGGGGAGATACGCAGTATTTT
>TRBJ2-1|TRBV30|-|TRBD1|15
CAWSRTGGSYNEQFF
TGTGCCTGGAGCCGGACAGGGGGCTCCTACAATGAGCAGTTCTTC
>TRBJ2-7|TRBV18|few|TRBD1|21
CASSPKLTGTGDNIPIYEQYF
TGTGCCAGCTCACCCAAGTTGACCGGGACAGGGGACAACATCCCGATATACGAGCAGTACTTC
>TRBJ2-5|TRBV24-1|-|TRBD2|17
CATSDPTSGGARETQYF
TGTGCCACCAGTGATCCCACTAGCGGGGGGGCTCGGGAGACCCAGTACTTC
>TRBJ2-3|TRBV5-6|-|TRBD2|17
CASSLATSGGASNTQYF
TGTGCCAGCAGCTTGGCGACTAGCGGGGGGGCATCAAATACGCAGTATTTT
>TRBJ1-5|TRBV5-1|-|-|19
CASSLQTGKKRHSNQPQHF
TGCGCCAGCAGCCTTCAGACCGGGAAAAAAAGGCATAGCAATCAGCCCCAGCATTTT
>TRBJ2-5|TRBV30|-|-|15
CAWSGKATLRETQYF
TGTGCCTGGAGTGGCAAGGCGACTCTGCGGGAGACCCAGTACTTC
>TRBJ1-3|TRBV7-9|many|-|15
CASSSGESGGNTIYF
TGTGCCAGCAGCTCAGGGGAATCTGGTGGAAACACCATATATTTT
>TRBJ2-3|TRBV19|-|-|16
CASSIDGGLSTDTQYF
TGTGCCAGTAGTATAGATGGGGGACTTAGCACAGATACGCAGTATTTT
>TRBJ2-5|TRBV7-3|-|-|14
CASSLAGRKETQYF
TGTGCCAGCAGCTTAGCGGGCCGTAAAGAGACCCAGTACTTC
>TRBJ1-5|TRBV10-1|-|-|16
CASSHTIHSTNQPQHF
TGCGCCAGCAGCCACACCATACACAGTACCAATCAGCCCCAGCATTTT
>TRBJ2-4|TRBV12-3/TRBV12-4|-|-|12
CASRPVGGGAHF
-
>TRBJ2-2|TRBV4-3|-|-|18
CASSQDPGASANTGELFF
TGCGCCAGCAGCCAAGACCCTGGGGCGAGCGCGAACACCGGGGAGCTGTTTTTT
>TRBJ1-1|TRBV6-1|-|-|12
CASSEKGSEAFF
TGTGCCAGCAGTGAAAAGGGGTCTGAAGCTTTCTTT
>TRBJ1-2|TRBV5-6|-|TRBD1|14
CASSLGGTVYGYTF
TGTGCCAGCAGCTTGGGCGGGACAGTATATGGCTACACCTTC
>TRBJ2-3|TRBV6-5|-|TRBD1|14
CASRGGRSTDTQYF
TGTGCCAGCAGAGGGGGCAGGAGCACAGATACGCAGTATTTT
>TRBJ2-5|TRBV5-1|-|TRBD2|15
CASSSSSGPQETQYF
TGCGCCAGCAGCTCTTCTAGCGGGCCACAAGAGACCCAGTACTTC
>TRBJ2-7|TRBV6-2/TRBV6-3|few|-|18
CASSYGTSPGHRGYEQYF
TGTGCCAGCAGTTACGGTACTAGTCCGGGACATAGAGGCTACGAGCAGTACTTC
>TRBJ2-6|TRBV7-3|-|TRBD1|16
CASSYEQGAGANVLTF
TGTGCCAGCAGTTACGAACAGGGGGCTGGGGCCAACGTCCTGACTTTC
>TRBJ1-1|TRBV19|-|TRBD1|13
CASSIYRGLEAFF
TGTGCCAGTAGTATCTACAGGGGGCTCGAAGCTTTCTTT